The source of this TCR beta chain is a study of cytomegalovirus exposure and HLA in healthy donors. Study information: An analysis done earlier identified around 100 million unique TCR beta sequences from about 180 million T cells.

This CDR3 has 17 residues. V was clipped by 4 bases and J by 0 bases; unmatched bases: 7. Looked up from germline, CDR1 is SGHRS and CDR2 is YFSETQ. Whole-study results and caveats: A previous analysis found most TCR beta V segments productive roughly 87% or roughly 30% of the time. The study flagged around 150 TCR beta chains as cytomegalovirus-associated.

The primer mix had 60 Vbeta and 13 Jbeta primers. Only in-frame clones appear in the TCRdb table, and some are missing; sequencing was by immunoSEQ multiplex PCR. The repertoire consists of over 250,000 clones, with just over 70% occurring once and the leading ten covering over 2%. Remarks on this clone: The antigen is not known.

This receptor was identified in a female donor in good health and CMV-seronegative. Sequenced: PBMCs. The chain uses TRBV5-1 and TRBJ2-6; the match to TRBD1 covers 7 bases. CDR3 coding DNA: TGCGCCAGCAGCCCGTCGACAGGGTCCTCTGGGGCCAACGTCCTGACTTTC. Translating it yields CASSPSTGSSGANVLTF. The full variable domain, its missing parts supplied by reference TRBV5-1 and TRBJ2-6, is KAGVTQTPRYLIKTRGQQVTLSCSPISGHRSVSWYQQTPGQGLQFLFEYFSETQRNKGNFPGRFSGRQFSNSRSEMNVSTLELGDSALYLCASSPSTGSSGANVLTFGAGSRLTVL.